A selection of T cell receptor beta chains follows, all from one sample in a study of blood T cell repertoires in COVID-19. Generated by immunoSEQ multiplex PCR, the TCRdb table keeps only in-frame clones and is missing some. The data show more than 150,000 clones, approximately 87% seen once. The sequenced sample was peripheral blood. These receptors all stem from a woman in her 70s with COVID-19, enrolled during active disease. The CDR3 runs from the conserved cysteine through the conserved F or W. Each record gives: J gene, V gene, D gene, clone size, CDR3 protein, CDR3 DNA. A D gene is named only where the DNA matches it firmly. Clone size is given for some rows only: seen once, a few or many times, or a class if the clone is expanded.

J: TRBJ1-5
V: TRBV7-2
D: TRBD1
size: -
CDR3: CASTETGGNQPQHF
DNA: TGTGCCAGCACCGAGACAGGGGGCAATCAGCCCCAGCATTTT

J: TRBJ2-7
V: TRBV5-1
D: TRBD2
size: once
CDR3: CASSLGPQASGSSYEQYF
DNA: TGCGCCAGCAGCTTGGGGCCCCAGGCTAGCGGGTCTTCCTACGAGCAGTACTTC

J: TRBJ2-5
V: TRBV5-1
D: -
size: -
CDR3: CASSYLQETQYF
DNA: TGCGCCAGCAGCTACCTACAAGAGACCCAGTACTTC

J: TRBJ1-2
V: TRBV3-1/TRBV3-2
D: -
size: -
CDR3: CASRQNEYRYGYTF
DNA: TGTGCCAGCAGACAGAATGAGTACCGCTATGGCTACACCTTC

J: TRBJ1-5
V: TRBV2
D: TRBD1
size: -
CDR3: CASQGQGVSNQPQHF
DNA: TGTGCCAGCCAAGGACAGGGGGTAAGCAATCAGCCCCAGCATTTT

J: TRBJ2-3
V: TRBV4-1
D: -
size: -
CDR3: CASSQEKLMRTDTQYF
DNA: TGCGCCAGCAGCCAAGAAAAGCTGATGCGAACAGATACGCAGTATTTT

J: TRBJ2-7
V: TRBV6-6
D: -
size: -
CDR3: CASSYRGAHSYEQYF
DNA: TGTGCCAGCAGTTACCGCGGGGCCCACTCCTACGAGCAGTACTTC

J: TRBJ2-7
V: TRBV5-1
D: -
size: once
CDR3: CASSSGQLTYEQYF
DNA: TGCGCCAGCAGTTCAGGCCAGCTTACCTACGAGCAGTACTTC

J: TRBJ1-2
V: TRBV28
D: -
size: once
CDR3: CASSSPQTQGDYGYTF
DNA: TGTGCCAGCAGTTCCCCCCAGACACAAGGGGACTATGGCTACACCTTC

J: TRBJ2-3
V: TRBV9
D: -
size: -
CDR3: CASSPRGDVTDTQYF
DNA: TGTGCCAGCAGCCCCCGGGGTGATGTAACAGATACGCAGTATTTT

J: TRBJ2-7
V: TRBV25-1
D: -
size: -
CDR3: CASRGGDTSYEQYF
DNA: TGTGCCTCTAGGGGGGGGGACACCTCCTACGAGCAGTACTTC

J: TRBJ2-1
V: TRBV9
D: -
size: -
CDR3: CASSVQGQNNEQFF
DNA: TGTGCCAGCAGCGTACAGGGACAAAACAATGAGCAGTTCTTC

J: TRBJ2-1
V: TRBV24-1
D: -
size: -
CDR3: CATSDLRRDFDEQFF
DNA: TGTGCCACCAGTGATTTGCGCCGGGACTTCGATGAGCAGTTCTTC

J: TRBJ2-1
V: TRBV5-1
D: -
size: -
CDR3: CASRVIGASLNNEQFF
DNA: TGCGCCAGCAGAGTCATTGGGGCATCTCTAAACAATGAGCAGTTCTTC

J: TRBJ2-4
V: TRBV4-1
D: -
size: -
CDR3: CASSHPNGRWVDKNIQYF
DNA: TGCGCCAGCAGCCACCCTAACGGCAGGTGGGTGGACAAAAACATTCAGTACTTC

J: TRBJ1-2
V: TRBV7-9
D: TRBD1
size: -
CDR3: CASSTGTDRTYGYTF
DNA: TGTGCCAGCAGCACGGGGACAGATCGGACCTATGGCTACACCTTC

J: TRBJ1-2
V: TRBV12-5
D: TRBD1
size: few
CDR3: CASGLGGTGTYGYTF
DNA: TGTGCTAGTGGTTTGGGAGGGACAGGGACCTATGGCTACACCTTC

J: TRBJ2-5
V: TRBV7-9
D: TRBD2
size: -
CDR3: CASSPRLAGGSETQYF
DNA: TGTGCCAGCAGCCCACGACTAGCGGGAGGTTCGGAGACCCAGTACTTC

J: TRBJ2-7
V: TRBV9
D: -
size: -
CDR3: CASSTPRQGGTYEQYF
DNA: TGTGCCAGCAGCACCCCACGTCAGGGGGGTACCTACGAGCAGTACTTC

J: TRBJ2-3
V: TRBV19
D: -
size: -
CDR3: CASRFRGRERADTQYF
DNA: TGTGCCAGTCGCTTTCGCGGACGGGAACGGGCGGATACGCAGTATTTT

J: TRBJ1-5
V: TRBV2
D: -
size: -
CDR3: CASRSDSSNQPQHF
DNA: TGTGCCAGCAGATCTGACAGTTCAAATCAGCCCCAGCATTTT

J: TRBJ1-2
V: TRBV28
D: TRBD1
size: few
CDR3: CATSLPGQGSYGYTF
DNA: TGTGCCACCTCACTTCCGGGACAGGGGTCCTATGGCTACACCTTC

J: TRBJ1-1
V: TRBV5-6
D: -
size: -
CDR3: CASSLVGHTEAFF
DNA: TGTGCCAGCAGCTTGGTGGGGCACACTGAAGCTTTCTTT

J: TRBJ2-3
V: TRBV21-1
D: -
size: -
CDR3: CASSNGTSGRSDTDTQYF
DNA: TGTGCCAGCAGCAATGGGACTAGCGGGAGATCCGACACAGATACGCAGTATTTT

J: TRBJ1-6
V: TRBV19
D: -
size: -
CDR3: CASSGPWRAYNSPLHF
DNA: TGTGCCAGTAGTGGACCGTGGAGGGCCTATAATTCACCCCTCCACTTT

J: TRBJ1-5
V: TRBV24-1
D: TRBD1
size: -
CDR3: CATSDSTGEMGNQPQHF
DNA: TGTGCCACCAGTGATTCTACAGGGGAGATGGGCAATCAGCCCCAGCATTTT

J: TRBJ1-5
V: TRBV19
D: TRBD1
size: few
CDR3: CASSRLWDRDQPQHF
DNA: TGTGCCAGTAGTCGCTTATGGGACAGGGACCAGCCCCAGCATTTT

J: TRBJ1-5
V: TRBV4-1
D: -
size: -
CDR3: CASSQMTEHQPQHF
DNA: TGCGCCAGCAGCCAAATGACAGAGCATCAGCCCCAGCATTTT

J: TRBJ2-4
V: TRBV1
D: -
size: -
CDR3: CTSSQDQRPAPKNIQYF
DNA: TGCACCAGCAGCCAAGACCAGCGACCGGCCCCCAAAAACATTCAGTACTTC

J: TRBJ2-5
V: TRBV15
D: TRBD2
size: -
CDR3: CATSPLTSPATQYF
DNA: TGTGCCACCAGCCCTTTGACTAGCCCCGCGACCCAGTACTTC

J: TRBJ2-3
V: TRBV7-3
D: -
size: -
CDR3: CASSLSDGSTDTQYF
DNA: TGTGCCAGCAGCTTAAGTGACGGGAGCACAGATACGCAGTATTTT

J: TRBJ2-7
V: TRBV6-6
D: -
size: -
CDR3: CASSYTQASYEQYF
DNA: TGTGCCAGCAGTTACACGCAGGCCTCCTACGAGCAGTACTTC

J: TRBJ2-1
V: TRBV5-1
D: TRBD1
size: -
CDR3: CASSLVPTGFDEQFF
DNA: TGCGCCAGCAGCTTGGTCCCGACAGGGTTCGATGAGCAGTTCTTC

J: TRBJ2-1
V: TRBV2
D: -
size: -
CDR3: CASSVQTPLSYNEQFF
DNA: TGTGCCAGCAGTGTGCAAACACCTCTCTCCTACAATGAGCAGTTCTTC

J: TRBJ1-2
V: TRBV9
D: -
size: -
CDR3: CASSVGQNQYGYTF
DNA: TGTGCCAGCAGCGTAGGGCAAAACCAATATGGCTACACCTTC

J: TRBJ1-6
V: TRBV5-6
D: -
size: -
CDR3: CASSLALDSNNSPLHF
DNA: TGTGCCAGCAGCTTGGCCTTGGACTCAAACAATTCACCCCTCCACTTT

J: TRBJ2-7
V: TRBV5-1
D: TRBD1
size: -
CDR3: CASSLFSRTGGYEQYF
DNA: TGCGCCAGCAGCTTGTTTAGTCGGACAGGGGGTTACGAGCAGTACTTC

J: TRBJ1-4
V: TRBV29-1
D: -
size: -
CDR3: CSVAWQGGEKLFF
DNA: TGCAGCGTTGCTTGGCAGGGAGGAGAAAAACTGTTTTTT

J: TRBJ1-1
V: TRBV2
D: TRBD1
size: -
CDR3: CASSELRGLKAFF
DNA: TGTGCCAGCAGTGAACTGAGGGGGCTTAAAGCTTTCTTT

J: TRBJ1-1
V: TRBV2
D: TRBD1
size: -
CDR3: CASRPGTGSTEAFF
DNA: TGTGCCAGCAGACCCGGGACAGGGAGCACTGAAGCTTTCTTT

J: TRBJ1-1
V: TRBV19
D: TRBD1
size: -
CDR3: CASSPGQGSNTEAFF
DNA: TGTGCCAGTAGTCCGGGACAGGGAAGTAACACTGAAGCTTTCTTT

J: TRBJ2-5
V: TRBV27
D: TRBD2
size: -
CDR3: CASSLSSLRLAGETQYF
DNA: TGTGCCAGCAGTTTATCGTCCCTGCGGCTAGCGGGAGAGACCCAGTACTTC

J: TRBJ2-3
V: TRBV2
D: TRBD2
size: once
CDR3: CASSEGGGTDTQYF
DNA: TGTGCCAGCAGTGAAGGGGGGGGGACAGATACGCAGTATTTT

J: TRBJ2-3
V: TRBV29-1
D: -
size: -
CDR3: CSASWGDSTDTQYF
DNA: TGCAGCGCCTCCTGGGGGGACAGCACAGATACGCAGTATTTT

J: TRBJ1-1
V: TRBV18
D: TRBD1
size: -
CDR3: CASSPLLIVSGTGMNTEAFF
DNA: TGTGCCAGCTCACCACTTCTTATTGTTAGCGGGACAGGGATGAACACTGAAGCTTTCTTT

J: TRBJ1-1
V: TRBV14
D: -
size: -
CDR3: CASSQVFPLNTEAFF
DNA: TGTGCCAGCAGCCAAGTATTCCCTTTGAACACTGAAGCTTTCTTT

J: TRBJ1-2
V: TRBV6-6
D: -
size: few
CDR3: CASSSSQAYGYTF
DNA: TGTGCCAGCAGTTCCAGTCAGGCCTATGGCTACACCTTC

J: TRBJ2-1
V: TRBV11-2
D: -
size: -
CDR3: CASSSTRSSYNEQFF
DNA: TGTGCCAGCAGCTCGACGAGGAGCTCCTACAATGAGCAGTTCTTC

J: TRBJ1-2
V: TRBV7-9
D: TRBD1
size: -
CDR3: CASSSNYGQGWGYTF
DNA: TGTGCCAGCAGCTCAAATTACGGACAGGGCTGGGGCTACACCTTC

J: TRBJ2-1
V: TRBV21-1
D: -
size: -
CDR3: CASSKRETENYSGSYNEQFF
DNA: TGTGCCAGCAGCAAACGGGAGACAGAGAATTATAGCGGGAGCTACAATGAGCAGTTCTTC

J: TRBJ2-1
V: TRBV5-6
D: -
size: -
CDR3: CASSLGGLDYNEQFF
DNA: TGTGCCAGCAGCTTGGGAGGGCTAGACTACAATGAGCAGTTCTTC

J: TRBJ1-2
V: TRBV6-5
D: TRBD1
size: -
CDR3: CASSSGQGTSGYTF
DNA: TGTGCCAGCAGCTCCGGACAGGGAACATCGGGCTACACCTTC

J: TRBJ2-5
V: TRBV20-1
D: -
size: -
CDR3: CSASGQETQYF
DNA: TGCAGTGCTAGCGGTCAAGAGACCCAGTACTTC

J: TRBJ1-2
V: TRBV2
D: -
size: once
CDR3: CASGQNTGLYGYTF
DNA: TGTGCCAGCGGTCAAAACACGGGTCTCTATGGCTACACCTTC